The T cell receptor beta chain under discussion was sequenced for a study of beta chain features in type 1 diabetes. The length of the CDR3 is 16 residues. Germline CDR1 LGHNA, CDR2 YNFKEQ. The ends were cut back, 2 bases at V and 0 bases at J, with 14 bases in the middle. Comment on this clone: Antigen unknown.

Sorting based on CD45RO/CCR7/CD25/CD127/CD95/CD27 separated CD4+ naive, central memory, regulatory and stem cell-like memory cells. Study-wide findings and caveats: Shortening of TCRB CDR3s, moderate but significant, appeared in all four CD4+ subsets of Type 1 diabetes patients. No resolution was reached here on whether HLA type influences TCRB rearrangement.

The study reverse transcribed the entire isolated RNA, so it sequenced expressed TCRB transcripts. Data came from immunoSEQ multiplex PCR; TCRdb stores just in-frame clones and leaves some out. The sample lists 150,000 to 170,000 clones, 10% to 13% occurring once. The chain employs TRBV4-2 and TRBJ2-7, with D maybe TRBD2 (5 bases). The sample was central memory CD4+ T cells from blood. The clonotype originates from a man aged 30-40 years with type 1 diabetes. CDR3 sequence reads: CASSQTDLRGSYEQYF. CDR3 nucleotide sequence: TGTGCCAGCAGCCAAACGGACCTACGGGGCTCCTACGAGCAGTACTTC.